This T cell receptor (beta chain) was identified during a study of T cells in Graves' hyperthyroidism and ophthalmopathy. Regarding the study as a whole: Using 13 V-J features, a model discriminated ophthalmopathy from stable hyperthyroidism. Blood also showed most of the thyroid clonotypes that were expanded above 0.001.

For this clonotype: The antigen is undetermined.

Amplified TCR beta CDR3 regions derived from RNA transcripts. An initial round of RT-PCR targeting the TCR CDR3 relied on the HTBI primer set. Each CDR3 protein gets one entry after TCRdb re-called the multiplex PCR reads with MiXCR. The data show more than 500,000 distinct CDR3 sequences, about a sixth seen once. Trimming took off 0 bases at V and 6 bases at J, with 12 bases between the two ends. CDR3 length: 14 residues. Germline CDR1 and CDR2: SGDLS and YYNGEE. The sequencing sample was made of blood. The TCR sequence derives from a woman in her 30s with Graves' hyperthyroidism. The chain links TRBV9 to TRBJ1-1; the D gene is possibly TRBD1 (5 bases). The CDR3 DNA is TGTGCCAGCAGCGTAGACCCAGGGTACCCTGAAGCTTTCTTT. Translating it yields CASSVDPGYPEAFF.